This paragraph reports one TCR beta chain. The table came from immunoSEQ multiplex PCR; TCRdb's copy has only in-frame clones and leaves some out. This sample has about 90,000 clones, with less than 90% found just once. The data belong to a study of blood T cell repertoires in COVID-19. Turning to the study itself: From the United States, Italy and Spain came samples of acute and convalescent COVID-19.

The ends lost 0 bases at V and 5 bases at J; junction bases unmatched: 9. Germline-derived CDR1 and CDR2 are SQVTM and ANQGSEA. The CDR3 spans 15 residues. Sequencing was carried out using peripheral blood. This clonotype originated in a man older than 75 with active or convalescent COVID-19. This chain links TRBV29-1 with TRBJ1-2, with 7 bases fitting TRBD1. Here the CDR3 reads CSVEDLGGRGYGYTF. CDR3 coding DNA: TGCAGCGTTGAAGATCTCGGGGGCAGGGGGTATGGCTACACCTTC. Full variable domain (rest looked up from reference TRBV29-1 and TRBJ1-2): SAVISQKPSRDICQRGTSLTIQCQVDSQVTMMFWYRQQPGQSLTLIATANQGSEATYESGFVIDKFPISRPNLTFSTLTVSNMSPEDSSIYLCSVEDLGGRGYGYTFGSGTRLTVV.